Following are 19 T cell receptor beta chains from one sample sequenced in a study of Ad26.COV2.S vaccination and SARS-CoV-2 variants. Treatment given: roughly 18 received Ad26.COV2.S at low or high dose, single or two shots; 5 received placebo; per-sample allocation not given. Sample collection was performed on day 63 after the first vaccine or placebo injection. The table came from immunoSEQ multiplex PCR; TCRdb's copy has only in-frame clones and leaves some out. Of hundreds of thousands of clones in the sample, roughly 90% were seen once. Sample: peripheral blood, taken in a trial of Ad26.COV2.S vaccine versus placebo. These receptors all come from a person between 18 and 65 years old who received the Ad26.COV2.S COVID-19 vaccine or a placebo.

The V and J genes are TRBV7-2 and TRBJ2-1, with 8 positions matching TRBD2. In germline, CDR1 is SGHTA, CDR2 FQGNSA. The ends lost 5 bases at V and 0 bases at J; junction bases unmatched: 6. This CDR3 is 16 amino acids long. The DNA for the CDR3 is TGTGCCAGCAGCCTAACCGGGACTAGCTCCTACAATGAGCAGTTCTTC. Translated, it gives CASSLTGTSSYNEQFF.

The chain has TRBV5-1 and TRBJ2-6; possibly TRBD1 or TRBD2 for D (5 bases each). CDR1 and CDR2 (germline): SGHRS, YFSETQ. CDR3 length: 18 amino acids. Trimming took off 0 bases at V and 0 bases at J, with 13 bases between the two ends. The DNA of the CDR3 is TGCGCCAGCAGCTTGGCACCCCCTGGGACCTCTGGGGCCAACGTCCTGACTTTC. It specifies CASSLAPPGTSGANVLTF.

This clone was observed once. The rearrangement joins TRBV5-8 to TRBJ1-1, with TRBD1 matching 7 bases. J was trimmed by 3 bases and V by 1 base; bases with no gene match: 6. Germline CDR1 reads SGHTS; CDR2 reads YDEGEE. The CDR3 has 15 residues. The CDR3 loop reads CASSLIRGRDTEAFF. The CDR3 region has the DNA TGTGCCAGCAGCTTGATCAGGGGGAGGGACACTGAAGCTTTCTTT.

This chain connects TRBV4-3 to TRBJ1-1; maybe TRBD1 (5 bases). The germline gives CDR1 LGHNA, CDR2 YSLEER. V lost 2 bases and J 4 bases, leaving 11 bases between the germline ends. This CDR3 comprises 14 residues. For the CDR3, the DNA is TGCGCCAGCAGCCAAAGCCCCGGGACCACTGAAGCTTTCTTT. Translated, it gives CASSQSPGTTEAFF.

This chain links TRBV5-1 with TRBJ2-1; D perhaps matches TRBD1 (7 bases). V was shortened by 7 bases and J by 6 bases, with 20 bases between the two germline ends. The CDR3 consists of 15 residues. Per the germline V gene, CDR1 is SGHRS and CDR2 is YFSETQ. The CDR3 nucleotides read TGCGCCAGCTCCCCCCGGGCAGGGGGGCTCAATGAGCAGTTCTTC. This sequence encodes CASSPRAGGLNEQFF.

This clone was picked up one time. The CDR3 DNA reads as TGTGCCTGGAATTGGGGGACAAACAATGAGCAGTTCTTC. Translation: CAWNWGTNNEQFF. The V call is TRBV30, the J call TRBJ2-1; tentative D call: TRBD1 (6 bases). V was shortened by 4 bases and J by 5 bases, with 12 bases between the two germline ends. This CDR3 has 13 amino acids. Germline CDR1 and CDR2: GTSNPN and SVGIG (reference sequence).

The genes are TRBV29-1 and TRBJ2-3, with 9 bases lining up with TRBD2. The ends lost 7 bases at V and 1 base at J; junction bases unmatched: 9. The CDR3 has 15 residues. Germline V gene sequence: CDR1 SQVTM, CDR2 ANQGSEA. DNA of the CDR3: TGCAGCGCTCACCCTAGCGGGGCCCGCACAGATACGCAGTATTTT. Protein product: CSAHPSGARTDTQYF.

This clone showed up just once. Other nucleotide sequences in the sample specify the same CDR3. The J gene is TRBJ1-2, the V gene TRBV27; D is undetermined. This CDR3 comprises 13 residues. CDR1 and CDR2 (germline): MNHEY, SMNVEV (reference sequence). V was trimmed by 2 bases and J by 3 bases, leaving 7 bases between them. This chain's CDR3 is CASSLGVDYGYTF. CDR3 DNA: TGTGCCAGCAGTTTAGGTGTGGACTATGGCTACACCTTC.

The chain recombines TRBV5-1 with TRBJ1-2; D is perhaps TRBD1 (6 bases). Germline V gives CDR1 SGHRS, CDR2 YFSETQ. V was pared by 4 bases and J by 7 bases, with 11 bases between. This CDR3 has 12 amino acids. The CDR3 DNA sequence: TGCGCCAGCAGCCAAGGACAGATTGGCTACACCTTC. It specifies CASSQGQIGYTF.

The J gene is TRBJ1-2, the V gene TRBV2; the match to TRBD1 covers 11 bases. CDR3 length: 14 residues. With 5 bases clipped from V and 4 bases from J, the junction kept 3 bases outside the gene matches. Germline V gene sequence: CDR1 SNHLY, CDR2 FYNNEI. The CDR3 spells CASSRGTGGYGYTF. CDR3 nucleotides: TGTGCCAGCAGTAGAGGGACAGGGGGCTATGGCTACACCTTC.

This rearrangement joins TRBV19 to TRBJ2-1; unclear D gene. Germline V gives CDR1 LNHDA, CDR2 SQIVND (reference sequence). Trimming removed 10 bases from V and 2 bases from J, with 15 bases in between. The CDR3 is 14 amino acids. The CDR3 sequence is CATRAIGPYNEQFF. The CDR3 region has the DNA TGTGCCACTCGAGCGATCGGCCCCTACAATGAGCAGTTCTTC.

The V and J genes are TRBV29-1 and TRBJ1-1, with D hard to call. The CDR3 sequence is 13 residues long. V was trimmed by 7 bases and J by 0 bases, leaving 12 bases between them. The germline V gene has CDR1 SQVTM and CDR2 ANQGSEA. The CDR3 loop is CSGRNFMNTEAFF. Written as DNA, the CDR3 is TGCAGCGGCCGAAACTTCATGAACACTGAAGCTTTCTTT.

This clone is a singleton in its sample. The rearrangement uses TRBV4-1 and TRBJ2-5; D not certain. CDR1 MGHRA and CDR2 YSYEKL come from the germline V gene. Trimming cost V 0 bases and J 4 bases, with 9 bases left between them. The CDR3 is 14 amino acids. Here the CDR3 reads CASSQDPMLETQYF. The CDR3 DNA is TGCGCCAGCAGCCAAGATCCCATGCTAGAGACCCAGTACTTC.

The rearrangement links TRBV7-9 to TRBJ2-1; TRBD1 matches 8 bases. Germline trimming cut 0 bases from V and 12 bases from J; bases unmatched to any gene: 10. Germline lookup yields CDR1 SEHNR and CDR2 FQNEAQ (reference sequence). This CDR3 comprises 15 residues. The CDR3 nucleotides read TGTGCCAGCAGCTTAGCGAGGGACAGGCCCAGGTGGCAGTTCTTC. Translated: CASSLARDRPRWQFF.

On this clone: One end of the junction is discordant with germline, which a read error may explain. The V and J genes are TRBV7-9 and TRBJ2-7, with D perhaps matching TRBD1 (5 bases). Germline CDR1 and CDR2: SEHNR and FQNEAQ (reference sequence). The CDR3 length is 12 residues. The CDR3 loop reads CASSSQPGRVNF. CDR3 DNA sequence: TGTGCCAGCAGCTCACAGCCGGGCAGGGTGAATTTC.

The chain has TRBV6-2 or TRBV6-3 and TRBJ2-7, with D unresolved. The germline V gene has CDR1 MNHEY and CDR2 SVGEGT. This CDR3 region has 14 residues. Trimming shortened V by 2 bases and J by 3 bases, and 11 bases separated the two germline ends. CDR3 DNA sequence: TGTGCCAGCAGTTACGGTGGCTCGATCTACGAGCAGTACTTC. Protein: CASSYGGSIYEQYF.

The chain links TRBV6-2 or TRBV6-3 to TRBJ2-2; TRBD2 agrees at 9 bases. V gave up 5 bases and J gave up 1 base; unmatched junction bases: 5. The CDR3 runs to 16 residues. Germline-derived CDR1 and CDR2 are MNHEY and SVGEGT. Here the CDR3 reads CASSASGEMNTGELFF. As DNA, the CDR3 is TGTGCCAGCAGTGCTAGCGGGGAGATGAACACCGGGGAGCTGTTTTTT.

The chain combines TRBV6-6 with TRBJ2-7; TRBD1 is a possible D gene (6 bases). In germline, CDR1 is MNHNY, CDR2 SVGAGI (reference sequence). This CDR3 contains 13 residues. Trimming left V 7 bases short and J 7 bases short, with 17 bases between. DNA of the CDR3: TGTGCCAGCATGGAAGGGGGAGTGGTTGAGCAGTACTTC. This translates into CASMEGGVVEQYF.

CDR3 sequence (DNA): TGTGCCAGCAGTATAATTTCGGGGGGCAATGAGCAGTTCTTC. Translated, it gives CASSIISGGNEQFF. The chain uses TRBV7-2 and TRBJ2-1; 7 nucleotides agree with TRBD2. V lost 6 bases, J lost 6 bases, and 8 bases stayed unmatched. Per germline, CDR1 SGHTA and CDR2 FQGNSA. The CDR3 runs to 14 residues. Full variable domain (missing parts from reference TRBV7-2 and TRBJ2-1): GAGVSQSPSNKVTEKGKDVELRCDPISGHTALYWYRQSLGQGLEFLIYFQGNSAPDKSGLPSDRFSAERTGGSVSTLTIQRTQQEDSAVYLCASSIISGGNEQFFGPGTRLTVL.